A selection of T cell receptor beta chains follows, all from one sample in a study of T cell repertoires in cytomegalovirus infection. MiXCR, run by TCRdb on the reads, gives a single entry per CDR3 protein. The repertoire consists of fewer than 550,000 distinct CDR3 sequences, with approximately 16% occurring once and the leading ten covering under 30%. The sequencing input was CD8+ T cells from PBMCs. The receptors here all came from a human donor in good health (CMV status not recorded). Some clones in this sample may be carry-over from other donors' samples. Each CDR3 is given with its conserved first and last residue. Each record gives: J gene, D gene, V gene, clone size, CDR3 protein, CDR3 DNA. D genes are given only for firm matches. Clone size is shown for a subset of rows, as once, few, many or a class of expanded clone.

>TRBJ2-6|.|TRBV7-9|many
CASSPPPPGANVLTF
TGTGCCAGCAGCCCCCCGCCGCCCGGGGCCAACGTCCTGACTTTC
>TRBJ1-1|TRBD1|TRBV11-2|.
CASSPAQGVIGSTEAFF
TGTGCCAGCAGCCCTGCGCAGGGGGTCATCGGTAGTACTGAAGCTTTCTTT
>TRBJ1-3|TRBD1|TRBV7-9|many
CASSTRQGLGGNTIYF
TGTGCCAGCAGCACCCGACAGGGCTTAGGAGGAAACACCATATATTTT
>TRBJ2-5|TRBD1|TRBV4-1|many
CASSQPGQGGVETQYF
TGCGCCAGCAGCCAACCGGGACAGGGGGGTGTGGAGACCCAGTACTTC
>TRBJ2-3|.|TRBV11-2|.
CASTSEEYTQYF
TGTGCCAGCACCTCGGAGGAATATACGCAGTATTTT
>TRBJ1-4|.|TRBV6-5|.
CASSHRTGTNEKLFF
TGTGCCAGCAGTCACCGGACGGGAACTAATGAAAAACTGTTTTTT
>TRBJ1-6|TRBD1|TRBV7-2|many
CASSQTGEGNSPLHF
TGTGCCAGCAGCCAGACAGGGGAGGGGAATTCACCCCTCCACTTT
>TRBJ1-1|.|TRBV6-5|few
CASFGGPNTEAFF
TGTGCCAGTTTCGGAGGGCCGAACACTGAAGCTTTCTTT
>TRBJ1-5|.|TRBV14|.
CASSRSGSNQPQHF
TGTGCCAGCAGCCGGTCTGGTAGCAATCAGCCCCAGCATTTT
>TRBJ2-3|TRBD2|TRBV27|many
CASSSIAGGEVTDTQYF
TGTGCCAGCAGTTCGATAGCGGGAGGAGAGGTAACAGATACGCAGTATTTT
>TRBJ2-7|.|TRBV2|.
CASSDFRESDEQYF
TGTGCCAGCAGTGATTTCAGGGAAAGTGACGAGCAGTACTTC
>TRBJ1-5|.|TRBV27|.
CASSFRGVRNQPQHF
TGTGCCAGCAGTTTCAGAGGGGTGCGCAATCAGCCCCAGCATTTT
>TRBJ2-3|.|TRBV3-1|.
CASSQGGRATDTQYF
TGTGCCAGCAGCCAAGGGGGTCGGGCCACAGATACGCAGTATTTT
>TRBJ2-1|TRBD1|TRBV19|.
CASTGQGISYNEQFF
TGTGCCAGTACCGGACAGGGGATCTCCTACAATGAGCAGTTCTTC
>TRBJ2-5|.|TRBV7-9|many
CASSLSGWETQYF
TGTGCCAGCAGCTTATCTGGGTGGGAGACCCAGTACTTC
>TRBJ2-1|TRBD1|TRBV7-6|many
CASSNTGTGSHNEQFF
TGTGCCAGCAGTAATACCGGGACAGGGTCACACAATGAGCAGTTCTTC
>TRBJ1-1|.|TRBV28|many
CASSPGANTEAFF
TGTGCCAGCAGCCCTGGGGCTAACACTGAAGCTTTCTTT
>TRBJ2-7|.|TRBV7-8|many
CASSLPPGAVTYEQYF
TGTGCCAGCAGCCTCCCGCCGGGGGCAGTTACCTACGAGCAGTACTTC
>TRBJ1-6|.|TRBV27|.
CASSLSGGWDSPLHF
TGTGCCAGCAGTTTATCGGGAGGGTGGGATTCACCCCTCCACTTT
>TRBJ1-1|.|TRBV29-1|few
CSVEMTDTQVSAFF
TGCAGCGTTGAAATGACAGATACCCAAGTTTCGGCTTTCTTT
>TRBJ2-3|TRBD2|TRBV7-3|.
CASSSSGGKADTQYF
TGTGCCAGCAGCTCAAGCGGGGGTAAGGCAGATACGCAGTATTTT